This T cell receptor beta chain is from a study of blood T cell repertoires in COVID-19. Study-level background: Samples of COVID-19 (acute and convalescent) were obtained from the United States, Italy and Spain.

V lost 7 bases and J 8 bases, leaving 18 bases between the germline ends. The CDR3 is 14 amino acids. Per germline, CDR1 SNHLY and CDR2 FYNNEI. The data were produced by immunoSEQ multiplex PCR, yet TCRdb's version contains in-frame clones alone and is incomplete. The sample includes about 210,000 clones, about 91% seen only once; the top ten take under 5.5%. The sequence was collected from a woman between 35 and 50 years old with acute or convalescent COVID-19. Material for sequencing was peripheral blood. The genes are TRBV2 and TRBJ2-1; D possibly corresponds to TRBD2 (5 bases). CDR3 amino acids: CASTEGRASHEQFF. CDR3 sequence (DNA): TGTGCCAGCACCGAAGGTCGGGCTAGCCATGAGCAGTTCTTC.